This T cell receptor beta chain emerged from a study of T cell responses to AZD1222 COVID-19 vaccine. The protocol was immunoSEQ multiplex PCR, while the TCRdb copy is restricted to in-frame clones and leaves out a portion. The table has around 220,000 clones, 90% to 95% seen once. In regard to this clone: Its cognate antigen is unknown.

Study-level findings and limits: Unmutated variant regions are reportedly the target of nearly half of TCRs that are spike-specific. CD4 TCRs linked to vaccination spanned spike, dominating at 160-218 and 743-854. Donors in the cohort were predominantly white British and more often female, and clonal diversity was possibly underestimated.

V lost 1 base and J 7 bases, leaving 10 bases between the germline ends. CDR1 is SGHVS and CDR2 is FQNEAQ in the germline V gene. The CDR3 loop spans 13 amino acids. This sequence joins TRBV7-8 and TRBJ1-1; D is undetermined. This receptor was taken from an adult who received the MenACWY meningococcal vaccine as a control. The sequenced sample was peripheral blood, obtained 28 days after the second dose of the MenACWY control vaccine. The CDR3 DNA reads as TGTGCCAGCAGCTTAGGAGGAGCGGGTGAAGCTTTCTTT. It specifies CASSLGGAGEAFF.